This T cell receptor beta chain was retrieved from a study of T-cell memory formation after mild COVID-19 (dated by TCRdb to the early 2020s). Background on the whole study: Most TCR sequence clusters were specific to one of the two donors. In two donors, T-cell clones that expanded and contracted after mild COVID-19 were followed by sequencing TCRalpha and TCRbeta repertoires longitudinally. Two young, previously healthy adult volunteers, one female and one male, were included in the cohort.

V loses 1 base of germline sequence and J loses 1 base, and the interval between the two ends is 7 bases. The germline V gene (reference sequence) specifies SEHNR as CDR1 and FQNEAQ as CDR2. The CDR3 goes from the cysteine to the phenylalanine over 14 residues. Only CDR3 DNA remains: 42 bases, in frame from the first base. The research as a whole found: Contracting CD4+ clones were located mainly in the CM and EM memory subsets, whereas CD8+ clones were found to be enriched in EMRA. Only a couple of mild cases were covered by the study, and larger cohorts that include severe cases with pre-infection samples were considered necessary. Some responding clones were found in pre-infection memory, which suggests that pre-existing cross-reactive memory T cells took part in the SARS-CoV-2 response. Whether the second-wave clones peaking on day 37 were SARS-CoV-2 specific was not confirmed. Clones that contracted from day 15 to 85 showed balanced CD4/CD8 phenotypes, whereas a second wave of clones that expanded from day 15 to 37 leaned towards CD4+.

As to this clonotype: The specificity of this receptor is unknown. The record has no base qualities; no much larger clone is one base away.

These reads were obtained on an Illumina NovaSeq 6000. Using 5'RACE with constant-segment primers, TCRalpha and TCRbeta cDNA libraries were constructed, with sample barcodes and unique molecular identifiers added in the process. RNA was extracted from every sample with Trizol reagent. Library amplification was performed in two PCR steps, and a second sample barcode and Illumina TruSeq adapters were introduced in the second step. Libraries were sequenced on an Illumina NovaSeq with 2 x 150 bp paired-end reads. Regarding the original processing steps: Demultiplexing of reads and collapsing into UMI-guided consensus sequences were performed with migec v1.2.7. Using mixcr v2.1.11, the UMI consensuses were aligned to TRA and TRB V and J templates and assembled into clonotypes. A clonotype was counted as expanded or contracted only if both edgeR and NoisET called the change significant, with noise models trained on biological replicates. For edgeR calls, the cutoffs were a false discovery rate-adjusted p below 0.01 and a log2 fold-change threshold of 1. As an exploratory analysis of dynamics, max-normalized trajectories of the 1000 most abundant clonotypes were examined by PCA with hierarchical clustering. Separately sequenced CD4+ and CD8+ repertoires were used to assign the CD4 or CD8 phenotype of responding clones. Through fastp at Q25 and MiXCR, TCRdb rebuilt clones from the public reads, retaining in-frame beta chains. Each entry merges the rows of one CDR3 protein and shows their most common DNA and genes. The V and J calls were not made by the authors but by TCRdb's processing. The sample records around 250,000 distinct CDR3 sequences, approximately 15% of which are singletons. 22% of the sample belongs to the ten largest clones.

Ficoll-Paque density gradient centrifugation was the method used to isolate PBMCs. The V gene is TRBV7-9 and the J gene is TRBJ1-1; no D gene can be assigned with confidence. The clonotype originates from a man between 18 and 35 years old who had mild COVID-19 (a few samples of this study predate the infection). The sample titles of this study are shuffled in the database, so cell type and time point are left out; the donor was told from shared clones. The sample consisted of PBMCs or a T cell subset sorted from them (not recorded which). The DNA sequence is TGTGCCAGCAGCTTAGGGCAGCGGAACACTGAAGCTTTCTTT. Its translation reads: CASSLGQRNTEAFF.